Below are 18 T cell receptor beta chains sequenced from a single sample in a study of blood T cell repertoires in COVID-19. Method: immunoSEQ multiplex PCR; TCRdb's copy keeps in-frame clones and lacks some. This table has about 35,000 clones, around 87% appearing once. Sequences were obtained from peripheral blood. The receptor source for this set is a human donor in a cohort sampled during active COVID-19.

V and J are TRBV15 and TRBJ2-1, with TRBD2 as a possible D gene (5 bases). The CDR3 consists of 19 residues. With 0 bases removed from V and 0 bases from J, the gap between germline ends came to 18 bases. The germline gives CDR1 LNHNV, CDR2 YYDKDF (reference sequence). This chain's CDR3 is CATSRDGELWADSYNEQFF. The DNA for the CDR3 is TGTGCCACCAGCAGAGACGGGGAATTGTGGGCGGACTCCTACAATGAGCAGTTCTTC. The entire variable domain, with the rest obtained from reference TRBV15 and TRBJ2-1, is as follows: DAMVIQNPRYQVTQFGKPVTLSCSQTLNHNVMYWYQQKSSQAPKLLFHYYDKDFNNEADTPDNFQSRRPNTSFCFLDIRSPGLGDTAMYLCATSRDGELWADSYNEQFFGPGTRLTVL.

The rearrangement uses TRBV6-5 and TRBJ1-1, with a possible D match to TRBD1 (5 bases). The CDR3 spans 13 residues. The V end lost 6 bases, the J end lost 1 base, and 9 bases lay between the germline ends. CDR1 is MNHEY and CDR2 is SVGAGI in the germline V gene. As DNA, the CDR3 is TGTGCCAGCAGACAGGTGAGGAACACTGAAGCTTTCTTT. Amino acids: CASRQVRNTEAFF.

V gene TRBV5-6 combines with J gene TRBJ1-6; D unresolved. V dropped 3 bases and J dropped 0 bases, with 10 bases sitting between them. The CDR3 spans 16 residues. Germline V CDR1 and CDR2: SGHDT, YYEEEE. CDR3 loop: CASSWKGSSYNSPLHF. The CDR3 DNA follows: TGTGCCAGCAGCTGGAAAGGGAGCTCCTATAATTCACCCCTCCACTTT.

The chain carries TRBV6-5 and TRBJ2-7; D might be TRBD2 (5 bases). Trimming removed 7 bases at V and 6 bases at J, with 19 bases between. From germline, CDR1 is MNHEY and CDR2 SVGAGI. This CDR3 region has 14 residues. The CDR3 sequence: CASKLPGVATEQYF. CDR3 nucleotide sequence: TGTGCCAGCAAACTCCCCGGGGTCGCTACCGAGCAGTACTTC.

The chain combines TRBV6-2 or TRBV6-3 with TRBJ1-2, with 8 bases that match TRBD1. Trimming removed 5 bases from V and 6 bases from J; junction bases left unmatched: 14. The CDR3 runs to 16 residues. Germline CDR1 reads MNHEY; CDR2 reads SVGEGT. CDR3: CASSQSSGQGGHGYTF. CDR3 DNA: TGTGCCAGCAGTCAATCCAGTGGACAGGGTGGACATGGCTACACCTTC.

The CDR3 here is CASSEQGFSGNTIYF. The CDR3 bases are TGTGCCAGCAGCGAACAGGGATTCTCTGGAAACACCATATATTTT. V usage is TRBV2 and J usage is TRBJ1-3, with a weak D call TRBD1 (6 bases). V dropped 6 bases and J dropped 0 bases, with 12 bases sitting between them. This CDR3 is built from 15 residues. Germline V gene data show CDR1 as SNHLY and CDR2 as FYNNEI. The variable domain in full, completed from reference TRBV2 and TRBJ1-3, reads EPEVTQTPSHQVTQMGQEVILRCVPISNHLYFYWYRQILGQKVEFLVSFYNNEISEKSEIFDDQFSVERPDGSNFTLKIRSTKLEDSAMYFCASSEQGFSGNTIYFGEGSWLTVV.

The chain has TRBV5-6 and TRBJ2-7, with 7 bases aligning to TRBD1. The CDR3 runs 13 residues. Germline V gene data show CDR1 as SGHDT and CDR2 as YYEEEE. With V trimmed by 2 bases and J by 5 bases, 4 bases remained unmatched. The CDR3 sequence: CASSFGDRNEQYF. CDR3 nucleotides: TGTGCCAGCAGCTTTGGGGACAGAAACGAGCAGTACTTC.

The chain combines TRBV18 with TRBJ2-7; a possible D gene is TRBD2 (6 bases). V was clipped by 6 bases and J by 9 bases, with 21 bases between them. The CDR3 runs to 14 residues. Germline-derived CDR1 and CDR2 are KGHSH and LQKENI. For the CDR3, the DNA is TGTGCCAGCTCGCTTCAAGACTCCCCCGGGGGGCAGTACTTC. Amino acids: CASSLQDSPGGQYF.

This clone was observed once. The rearrangement links TRBV19 to TRBJ1-6; D is undetermined. CDR1 is LNHDA and CDR2 is SQIVND in the germline V gene (reference sequence). CDR3 length: 14 residues. The V end was cut by 7 bases, the J end by 5 bases, with 12 bases between. In nucleotides, the CDR3 is TGTGCCAGTACCGAAAGGCGGGATAATTCACCCCTCCACTTT. Residues: CASTERRDNSPLHF.

The J gene is TRBJ1-2, the V gene TRBV5-4; 7 nucleotides match TRBD1. The length of the CDR3 is 14 residues. V lost 5 bases to trimming and J lost 7 bases; unmatched junction nucleotides: 11. From germline, CDR1 is SGHNT and CDR2 YYREEE (reference sequence). CDR3 coding DNA: TGTGCCAGCAGTTACGGGCAGGGGGTAGTTGGCTACACCTTC. Translation gives CASSYGQGVVGYTF.

The chain uses TRBV7-2 and TRBJ1-4; D gene ambiguous. This CDR3 comprises 14 residues. The V end was cut by 2 bases, the J end by 0 bases, with 4 bases between. The germline CDR1 and CDR2 sequences are SGHTA and FQGNSA. The CDR3 loop reads CASSLSTTNEKLFF. DNA of the CDR3: TGTGCCAGCAGCTTATCCACAACTAATGAAAAACTGTTTTTT.

The gene calls are TRBV3-1 (or the pseudogene TRBV3-2) and TRBJ2-7, with a tentative D call TRBD1 (5 bases). Germline assignment: CDR1 LGHDT and CDR2 YNNKEL (reference sequence). Trimming removed 4 bases at V and 6 bases at J, with 19 bases between. The CDR3 spans 15 residues. As DNA, the CDR3 is TGTGCCAGCAGCCCTGGAGAGAGTACAGGATCCGAGCAGTACTTC. Its translation: CASSPGESTGSEQYF.

The chain has TRBV4-3 and TRBJ2-3; 10 positions match TRBD2. CDR1 LGHNA and CDR2 YSLEER come from the germline V gene. V lost 0 bases, J lost 4 bases, and 4 bases stayed unmatched. This CDR3 spans 16 amino acids. The CDR3 sequence is CASSQDRLAGADTQYF. The DNA of the CDR3 is TGCGCCAGCAGCCAAGATCGACTAGCGGGTGCAGATACGCAGTATTTT.

The V call is TRBV3-1 (or the pseudogene TRBV3-2), the J call TRBJ1-3; TRBD1 agrees at 9 bases. The junction had 7 bases not matched to a gene; V was cut back by 5 bases and J by 5 bases. The CDR3 has 15 residues. The germline V gene has CDR1 LGHDT and CDR2 YNNKEL (reference sequence). CDR3 sequence: CASSSQGAIRNTIYF. The CDR3 DNA reads TGTGCCAGCAGCTCACAGGGGGCCATTCGAAACACCATATATTTT.

The chain has TRBV1 and TRBJ2-3; the table names TRBD2, a call not compared with the DNA. TRBV1 counts as a pseudogene. The CDR3 contains 19 residues. CDR3 region: CTSSQDGAQRVTYTDTQYF. CDR3 nucleotides: TGCACCAGCAGCCAAGACGGGGCCCAGCGGGTAACCTACACAGATACGCAGTATTTT.

This chain's CDR3 is CASTTLGQGNTIYF. In DNA, the CDR3 is TGTGCCAGCACTACCCTCGGACAGGGAAACACCATATATTTT. The chain employs TRBV3-1 (or the pseudogene TRBV3-2) and TRBJ1-3; TRBD1 is a possible D gene (6 bases). Trimming removed 7 bases from V and 4 bases from J, with 14 bases in between. Germline CDR1 LGHDT, CDR2 YNNKEL (reference sequence). The CDR3 is made up of 14 amino acids.

The chain has TRBV24-1 and TRBJ1-2, with D hard to call. The CDR3 loop spans 16 amino acids. Trimming cost V 4 bases and J 2 bases, with 16 bases left between them. Germline CDR1 reads KGHDR; CDR2 reads SFDVKD. DNA for the CDR3: TGTGCCACCAGTGACCCTGGTGGAGGGCACAACTATGGCTACACCTTC. Translation: CATSDPGGGHNYGYTF.

The V and J genes are TRBV12-5 and TRBJ2-1, with 7 nucleotides matching TRBD1. The CDR3 loop spans 15 amino acids. Germline CDR1 LGHNT, CDR2 FRNRAP. Trimming took 3 bases from V and 3 from J; bases not matched to a gene: 5. The CDR3 loop reads CASGLGTDGYNEQFF. The CDR3 DNA follows: TGTGCTAGTGGTTTAGGGACAGACGGCTACAATGAGCAGTTCTTC.